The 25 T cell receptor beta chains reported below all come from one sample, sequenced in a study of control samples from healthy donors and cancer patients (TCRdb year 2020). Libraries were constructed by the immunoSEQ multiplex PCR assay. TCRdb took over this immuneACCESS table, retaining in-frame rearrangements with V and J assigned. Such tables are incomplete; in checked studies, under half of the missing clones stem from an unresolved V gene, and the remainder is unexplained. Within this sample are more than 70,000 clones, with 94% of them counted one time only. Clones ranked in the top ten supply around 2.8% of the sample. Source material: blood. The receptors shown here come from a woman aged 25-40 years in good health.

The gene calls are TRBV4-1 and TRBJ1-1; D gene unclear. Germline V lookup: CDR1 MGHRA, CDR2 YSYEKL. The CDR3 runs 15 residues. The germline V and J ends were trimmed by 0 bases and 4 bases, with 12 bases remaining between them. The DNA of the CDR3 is TGCGCCAGCAGCCAAGATACGGGGAGGTTCACTGAAGCTTTCTTT. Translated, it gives CASSQDTGRFTEAFF.

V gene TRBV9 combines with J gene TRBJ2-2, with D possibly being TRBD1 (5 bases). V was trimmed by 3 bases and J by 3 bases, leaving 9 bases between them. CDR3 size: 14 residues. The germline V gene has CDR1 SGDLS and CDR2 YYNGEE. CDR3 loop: CASSGRRDTGELFF. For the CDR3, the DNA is TGTGCCAGCAGCGGCCGCAGGGACACCGGGGAGCTGTTTTTT. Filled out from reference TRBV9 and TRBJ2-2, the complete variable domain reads DSGVTQTPKHLITATGQRVTLRCSPRSGDLSVYWYQQSLDQGLQFLIQYYNGEERAKGNILERFSAQQFPDLHSELNLSSLELGDSALYFCASSGRRDTGELFFGEGSRLTVL.

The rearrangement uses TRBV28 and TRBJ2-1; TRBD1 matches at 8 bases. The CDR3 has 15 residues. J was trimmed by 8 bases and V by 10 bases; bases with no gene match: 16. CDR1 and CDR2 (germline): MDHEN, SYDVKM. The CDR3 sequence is CAIMGTSPGGDEQFF. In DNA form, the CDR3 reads TGTGCCATTATGGGTACCAGCCCAGGGGGCGATGAGCAGTTCTTC.

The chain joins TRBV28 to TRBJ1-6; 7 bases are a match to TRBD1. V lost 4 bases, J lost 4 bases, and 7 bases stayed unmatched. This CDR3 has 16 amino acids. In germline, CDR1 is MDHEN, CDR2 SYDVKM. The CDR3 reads CASSYRGMEYNSPLHF. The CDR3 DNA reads TGTGCCAGCAGTTACAGGGGAATGGAGTATAATTCACCCCTCCACTTT.

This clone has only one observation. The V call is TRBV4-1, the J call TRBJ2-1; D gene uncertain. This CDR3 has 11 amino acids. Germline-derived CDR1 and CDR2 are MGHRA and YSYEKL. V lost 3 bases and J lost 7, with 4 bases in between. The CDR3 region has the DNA TGCGCCAGCAGCCAGGCAAATGAGCAGTTCTTC. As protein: CASSQANEQFF.

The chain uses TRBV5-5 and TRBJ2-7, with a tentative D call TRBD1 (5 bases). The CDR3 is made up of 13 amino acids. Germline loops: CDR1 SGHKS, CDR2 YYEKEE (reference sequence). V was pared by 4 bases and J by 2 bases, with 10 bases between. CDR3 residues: CASSIGQPYEQYV. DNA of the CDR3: TGTGCCAGCAGCATAGGACAACCCTACGAGCAGTACGTC.

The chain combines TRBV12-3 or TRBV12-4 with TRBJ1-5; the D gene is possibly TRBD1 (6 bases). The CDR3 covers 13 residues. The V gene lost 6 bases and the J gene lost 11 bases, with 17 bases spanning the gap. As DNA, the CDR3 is TGTGCCAGCAGGGGTATGGGCGGACAGTCCCAGCATTTT. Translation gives CASRGMGGQSQHF.

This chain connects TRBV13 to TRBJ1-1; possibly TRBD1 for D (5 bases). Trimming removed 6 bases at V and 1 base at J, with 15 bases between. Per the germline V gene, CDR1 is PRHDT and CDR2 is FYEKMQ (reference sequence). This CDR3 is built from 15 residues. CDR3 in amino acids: CASSFRGGGNTEAFF. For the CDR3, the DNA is TGTGCCAGCAGTTTCCGCGGGGGAGGGAACACTGAAGCTTTCTTT.

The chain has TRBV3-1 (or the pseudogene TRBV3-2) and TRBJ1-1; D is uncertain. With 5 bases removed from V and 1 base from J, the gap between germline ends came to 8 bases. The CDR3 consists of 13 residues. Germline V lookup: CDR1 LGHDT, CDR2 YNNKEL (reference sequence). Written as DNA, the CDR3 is TGTGCCAGCAGCTCCATACCGAACACTGAAGCTTTCTTT. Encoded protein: CASSSIPNTEAFF.

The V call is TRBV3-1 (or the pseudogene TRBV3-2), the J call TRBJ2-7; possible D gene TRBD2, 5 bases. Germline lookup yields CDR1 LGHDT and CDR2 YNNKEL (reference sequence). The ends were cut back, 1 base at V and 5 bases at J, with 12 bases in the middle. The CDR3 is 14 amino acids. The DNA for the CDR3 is TGTGCCAGCAGCCAAGGCTCCCGGGAAAACGAGCAGTACTTC. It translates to CASSQGSRENEQYF.

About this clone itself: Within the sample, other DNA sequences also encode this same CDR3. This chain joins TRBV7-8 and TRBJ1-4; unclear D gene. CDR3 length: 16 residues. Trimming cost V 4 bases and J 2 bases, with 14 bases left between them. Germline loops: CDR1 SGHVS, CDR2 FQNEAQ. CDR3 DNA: TGTGCCAGCAGCTCAGGAGACCTTCCCACTAATGAAAAACTGTTTTTT. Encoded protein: CASSSGDLPTNEKLFF.

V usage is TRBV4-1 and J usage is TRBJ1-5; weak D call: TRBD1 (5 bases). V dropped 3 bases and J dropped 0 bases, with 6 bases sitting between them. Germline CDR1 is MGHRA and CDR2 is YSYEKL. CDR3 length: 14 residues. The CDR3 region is CASSQTASNQPQHF. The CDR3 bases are TGCGCCAGCAGCCAGACAGCTAGCAATCAGCCCCAGCATTTT.

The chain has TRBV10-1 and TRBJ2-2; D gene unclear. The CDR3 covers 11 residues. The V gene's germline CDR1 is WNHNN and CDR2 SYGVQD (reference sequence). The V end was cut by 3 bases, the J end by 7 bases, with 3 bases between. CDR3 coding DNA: TGCGCCAGCAGTGATGGCGGGGAGCTGTTTTTT. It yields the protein CASSDGGELFF.

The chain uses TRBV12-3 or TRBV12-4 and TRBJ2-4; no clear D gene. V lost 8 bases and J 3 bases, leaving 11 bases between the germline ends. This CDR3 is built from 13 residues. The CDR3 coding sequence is TGTGCCAGCGAGGATTCGAACAAAAACATTCAGTACTTC. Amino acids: CASEDSNKNIQYF.

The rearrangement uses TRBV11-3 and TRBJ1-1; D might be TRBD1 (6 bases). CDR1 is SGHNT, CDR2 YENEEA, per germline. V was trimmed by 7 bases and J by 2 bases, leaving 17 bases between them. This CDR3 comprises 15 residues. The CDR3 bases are TGTGCCAGCACCTCCGAGGGGGATCGAAACACTGAAGCTTTCTTT. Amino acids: CASTSEGDRNTEAFF.

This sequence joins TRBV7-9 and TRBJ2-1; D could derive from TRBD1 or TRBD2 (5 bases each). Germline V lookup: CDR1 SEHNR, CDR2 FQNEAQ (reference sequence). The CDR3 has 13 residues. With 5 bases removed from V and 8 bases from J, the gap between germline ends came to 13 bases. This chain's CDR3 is CASSAGLGDEQFF. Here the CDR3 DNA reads TGTGCCAGCAGCGCTGGCCTGGGGGATGAGCAGTTCTTC.

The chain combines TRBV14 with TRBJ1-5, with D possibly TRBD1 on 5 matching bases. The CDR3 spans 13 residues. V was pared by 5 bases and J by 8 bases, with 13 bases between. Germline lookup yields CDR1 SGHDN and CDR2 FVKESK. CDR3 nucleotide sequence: TGTGCCAGCAGCTCAAGTCGGGGCGAGCCCCAGCATTTT. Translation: CASSSSRGEPQHF.

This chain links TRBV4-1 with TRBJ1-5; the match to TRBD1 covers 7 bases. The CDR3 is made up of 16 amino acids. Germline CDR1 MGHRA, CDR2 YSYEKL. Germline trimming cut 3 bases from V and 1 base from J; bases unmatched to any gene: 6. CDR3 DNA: TGCGCCAGCAGCCATGGGGGGACAGCCAGCAATCAGCCCCAGCATTTT. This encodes CASSHGGTASNQPQHF.

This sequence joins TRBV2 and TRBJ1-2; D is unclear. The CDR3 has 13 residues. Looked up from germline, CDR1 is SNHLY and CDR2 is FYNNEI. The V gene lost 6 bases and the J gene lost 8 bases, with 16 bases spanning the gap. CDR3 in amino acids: CASSDVRGPGYTF. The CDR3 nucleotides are TGTGCCAGCAGCGACGTTCGGGGTCCGGGCTACACCTTC.

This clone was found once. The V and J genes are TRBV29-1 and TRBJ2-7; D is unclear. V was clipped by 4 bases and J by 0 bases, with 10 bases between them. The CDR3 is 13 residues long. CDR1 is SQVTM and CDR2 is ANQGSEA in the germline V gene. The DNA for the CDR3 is TGCAGCGTTGTGTCAGAAGTCTCCTACGAGCAGTACTTC. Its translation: CSVVSEVSYEQYF.

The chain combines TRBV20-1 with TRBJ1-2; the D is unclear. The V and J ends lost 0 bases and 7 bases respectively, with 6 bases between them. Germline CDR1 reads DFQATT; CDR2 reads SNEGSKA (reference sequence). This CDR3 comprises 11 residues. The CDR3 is CSARDDVGYTF. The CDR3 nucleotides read TGCAGTGCTAGAGACGATGTTGGCTACACCTTC.

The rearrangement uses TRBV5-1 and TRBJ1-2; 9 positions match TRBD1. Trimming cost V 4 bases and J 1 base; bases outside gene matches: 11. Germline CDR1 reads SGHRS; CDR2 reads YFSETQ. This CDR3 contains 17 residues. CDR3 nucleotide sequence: TGCGCCAGCAGCGAGAGCGGACAGGGGATTTTTAACTATGGCTACACCTTC. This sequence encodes CASSESGQGIFNYGYTF.

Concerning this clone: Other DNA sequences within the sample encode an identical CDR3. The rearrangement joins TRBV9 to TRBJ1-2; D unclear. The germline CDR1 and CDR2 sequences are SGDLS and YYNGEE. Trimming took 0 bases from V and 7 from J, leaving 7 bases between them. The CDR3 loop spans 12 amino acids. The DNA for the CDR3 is TGTGCCAGCAGCGTAGGCGGGATTGGCTACACCTTC. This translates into CASSVGGIGYTF.

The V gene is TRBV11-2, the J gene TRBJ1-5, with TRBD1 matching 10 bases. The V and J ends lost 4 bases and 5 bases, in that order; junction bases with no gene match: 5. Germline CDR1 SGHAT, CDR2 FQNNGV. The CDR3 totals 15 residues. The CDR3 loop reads CASSSSTGGHQPQHF. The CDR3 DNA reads TGTGCCAGCAGCTCCTCGACAGGGGGCCATCAGCCCCAGCATTTT.

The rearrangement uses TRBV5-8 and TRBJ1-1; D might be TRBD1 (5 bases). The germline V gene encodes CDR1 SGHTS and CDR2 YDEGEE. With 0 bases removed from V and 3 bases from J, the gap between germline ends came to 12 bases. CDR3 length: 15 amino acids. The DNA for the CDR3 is TGTGCCAGCAGCTTGGCCGGGGGAGGACACACTGAAGCTTTCTTT. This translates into CASSLAGGGHTEAFF.